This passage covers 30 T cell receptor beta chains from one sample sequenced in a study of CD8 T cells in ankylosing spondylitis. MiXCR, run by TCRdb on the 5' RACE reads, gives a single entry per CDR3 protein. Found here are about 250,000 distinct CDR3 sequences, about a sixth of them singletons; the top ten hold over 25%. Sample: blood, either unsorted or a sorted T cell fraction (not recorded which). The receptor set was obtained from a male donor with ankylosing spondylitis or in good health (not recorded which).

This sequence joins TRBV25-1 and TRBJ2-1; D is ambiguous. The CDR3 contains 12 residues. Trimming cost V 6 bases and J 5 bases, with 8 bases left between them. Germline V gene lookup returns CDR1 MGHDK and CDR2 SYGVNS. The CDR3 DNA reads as TGTGCCAGCAGCCTGGCTAACAATGAGCAGTTCTTC. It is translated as CASSLANNEQFF.

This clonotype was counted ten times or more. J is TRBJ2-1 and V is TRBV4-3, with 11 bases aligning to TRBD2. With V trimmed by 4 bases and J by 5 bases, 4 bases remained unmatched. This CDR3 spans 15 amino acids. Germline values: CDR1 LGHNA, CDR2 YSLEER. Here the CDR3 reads CASSPWGLADNEQFF. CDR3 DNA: TGCGCCAGCAGCCCATGGGGACTAGCGGACAATGAGCAGTTCTTC.

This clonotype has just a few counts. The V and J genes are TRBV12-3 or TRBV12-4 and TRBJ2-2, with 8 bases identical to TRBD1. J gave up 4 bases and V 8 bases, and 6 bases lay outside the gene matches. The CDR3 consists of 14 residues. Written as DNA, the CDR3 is TGTGCCAGCCTCCCGGGACAGGTCACCGGGGAGCTGTTTTTT. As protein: CASLPGQVTGELFF.

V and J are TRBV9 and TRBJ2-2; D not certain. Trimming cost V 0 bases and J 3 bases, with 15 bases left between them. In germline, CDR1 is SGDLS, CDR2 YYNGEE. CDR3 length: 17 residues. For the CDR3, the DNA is TGTGCCAGCAGCGTAGTAATAGCCCACCCGGACACCGGGGAGCTGTTTTTT. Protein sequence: CASSVVIAHPDTGELFF.

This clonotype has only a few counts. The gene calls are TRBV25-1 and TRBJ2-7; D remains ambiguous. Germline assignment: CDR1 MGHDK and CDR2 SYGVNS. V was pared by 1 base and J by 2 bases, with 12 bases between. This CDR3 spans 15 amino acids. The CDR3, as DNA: TGTGCCAGCAGTGAATCGTTGGGCGCCACCTACGAGCAGTACTTC. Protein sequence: CASSESLGATYEQYF.

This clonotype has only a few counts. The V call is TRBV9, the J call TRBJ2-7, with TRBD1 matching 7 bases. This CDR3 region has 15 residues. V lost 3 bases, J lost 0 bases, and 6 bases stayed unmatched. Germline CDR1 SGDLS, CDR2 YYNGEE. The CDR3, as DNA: TGTGCCAGCAGCGCAGGACAGGCGAGCTCCTACGAGCAGTACTTC. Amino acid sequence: CASSAGQASSYEQYF.

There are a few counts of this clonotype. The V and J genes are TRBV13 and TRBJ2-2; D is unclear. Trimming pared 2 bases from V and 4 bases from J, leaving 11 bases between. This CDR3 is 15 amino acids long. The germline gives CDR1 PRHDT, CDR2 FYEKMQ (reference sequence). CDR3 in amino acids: CASSLSATLTGELFF. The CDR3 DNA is TGTGCCAGCAGCTTAAGCGCGACCCTCACCGGGGAGCTGTTTTTT.

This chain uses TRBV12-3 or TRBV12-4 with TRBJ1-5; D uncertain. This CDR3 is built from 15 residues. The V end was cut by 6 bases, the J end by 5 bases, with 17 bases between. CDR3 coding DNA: TGTGCCAGCAGCCATCAAGAAGGGTGGGATCAGCCCCAGCATTTT. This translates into CASSHQEGWDQPQHF.

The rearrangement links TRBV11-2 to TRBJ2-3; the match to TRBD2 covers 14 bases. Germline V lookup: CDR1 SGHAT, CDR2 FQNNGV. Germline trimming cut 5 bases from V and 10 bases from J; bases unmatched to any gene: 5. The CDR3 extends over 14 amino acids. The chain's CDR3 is CASSLGTSGSAQYF. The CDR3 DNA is TGTGCCAGCAGCCTGGGGACTAGCGGGAGTGCGCAGTATTTT.

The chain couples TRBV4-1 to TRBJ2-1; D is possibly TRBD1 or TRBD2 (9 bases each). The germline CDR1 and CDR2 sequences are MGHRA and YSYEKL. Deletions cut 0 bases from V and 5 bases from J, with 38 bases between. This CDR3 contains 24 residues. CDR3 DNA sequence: TGCGCCAGCAGCCAAGACATGGGGACAGGGTTCGGGACTAGCTCCTCTGGAAGAGACAATGAGCAGTTCTTC. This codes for CASSQDMGTGFGTSSSGRDNEQFF.

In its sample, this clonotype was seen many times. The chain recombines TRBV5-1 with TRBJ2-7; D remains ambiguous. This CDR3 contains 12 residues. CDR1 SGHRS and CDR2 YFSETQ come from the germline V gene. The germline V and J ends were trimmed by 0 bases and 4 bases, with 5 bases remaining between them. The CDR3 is CASSLVEYEQYF. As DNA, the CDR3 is TGCGCCAGCAGCTTGGTGGAATACGAGCAGTACTTC.

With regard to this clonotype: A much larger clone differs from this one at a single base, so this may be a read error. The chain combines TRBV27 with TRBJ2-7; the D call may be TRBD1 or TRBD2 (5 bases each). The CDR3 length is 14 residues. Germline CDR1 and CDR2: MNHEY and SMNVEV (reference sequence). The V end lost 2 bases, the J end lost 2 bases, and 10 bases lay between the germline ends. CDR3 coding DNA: TGTGCCAGCAGTTTACAGGGAGCCGCCTACGAGCAGTACTTC. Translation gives CASSLQGAAYEQYF.

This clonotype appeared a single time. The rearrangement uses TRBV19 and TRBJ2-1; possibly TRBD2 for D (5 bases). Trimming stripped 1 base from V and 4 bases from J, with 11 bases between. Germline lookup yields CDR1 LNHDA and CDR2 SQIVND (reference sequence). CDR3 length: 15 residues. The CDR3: CASSIGPGSYNEQFF. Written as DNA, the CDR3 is TGTGCCAGTAGTATAGGGCCGGGATCATACAATGAGCAGTTCTTC.

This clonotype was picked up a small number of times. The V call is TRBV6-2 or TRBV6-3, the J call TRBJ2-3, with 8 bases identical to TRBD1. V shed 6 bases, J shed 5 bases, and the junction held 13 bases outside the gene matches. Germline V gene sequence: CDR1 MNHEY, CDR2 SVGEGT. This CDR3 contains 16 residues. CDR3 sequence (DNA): TGTGCCAGCAGCCCCCGGGACAGGATCCTTGGAGATACGCAGTATTTT. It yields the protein CASSPRDRILGDTQYF.

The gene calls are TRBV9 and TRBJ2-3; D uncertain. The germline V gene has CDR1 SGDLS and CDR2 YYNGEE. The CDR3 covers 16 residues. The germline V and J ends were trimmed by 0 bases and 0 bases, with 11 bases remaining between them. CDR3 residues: CASSVEVRSSTDTQYF. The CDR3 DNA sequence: TGTGCCAGCAGCGTAGAGGTCAGATCTAGCACAGATACGCAGTATTTT.

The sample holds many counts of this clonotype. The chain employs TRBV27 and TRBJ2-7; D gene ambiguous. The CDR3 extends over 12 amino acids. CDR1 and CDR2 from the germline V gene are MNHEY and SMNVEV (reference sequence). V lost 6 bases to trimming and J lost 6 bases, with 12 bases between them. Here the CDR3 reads CASSLPGGEQYF. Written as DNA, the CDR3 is TGTGCCAGCAGCCTGCCCGGTGGCGAGCAGTACTTC.

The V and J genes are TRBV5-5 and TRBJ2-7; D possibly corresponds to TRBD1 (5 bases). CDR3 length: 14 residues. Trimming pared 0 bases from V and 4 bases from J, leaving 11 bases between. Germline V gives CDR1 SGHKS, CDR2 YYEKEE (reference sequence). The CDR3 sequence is CASSLDRTLYEQYF. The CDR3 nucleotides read TGTGCCAGCAGCTTGGACAGGACACTTTACGAGCAGTACTTC.

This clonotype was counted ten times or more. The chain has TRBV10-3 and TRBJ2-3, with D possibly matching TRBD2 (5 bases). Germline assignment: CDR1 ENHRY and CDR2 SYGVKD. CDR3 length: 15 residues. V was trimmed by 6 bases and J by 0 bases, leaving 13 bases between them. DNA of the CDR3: TGTGCCATCAGCCCCCACGAGGGAAGCACAGATACGCAGTATTTT. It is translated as CAISPHEGSTDTQYF.

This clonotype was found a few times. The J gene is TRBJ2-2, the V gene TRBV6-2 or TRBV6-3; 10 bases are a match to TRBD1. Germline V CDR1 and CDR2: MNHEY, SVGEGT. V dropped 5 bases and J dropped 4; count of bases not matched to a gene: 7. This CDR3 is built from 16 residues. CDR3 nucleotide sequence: TGTGCCAGCAGTCTATCCGGGACAGGGGCCACCGGGGAGCTGTTTTTT. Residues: CASSLSGTGATGELFF.

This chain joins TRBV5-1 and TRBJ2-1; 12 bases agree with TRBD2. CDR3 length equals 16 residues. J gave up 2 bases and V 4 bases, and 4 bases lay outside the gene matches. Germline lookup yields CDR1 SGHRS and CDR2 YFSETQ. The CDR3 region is CASSPGLAGTYNEQFF. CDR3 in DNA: TGCGCCAGCAGCCCAGGACTAGCGGGAACCTACAATGAGCAGTTCTTC.

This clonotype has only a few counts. The CDR3 is CASSLGAASYWQFF. CDR3 DNA sequence: TGTGCCAGCAGCTTAGGGGCAGCCTCATATTGGCAGTTCTTC. V and J are TRBV7-8 and TRBJ2-1, with D hard to call. Germline V gene data show CDR1 as SGHVS and CDR2 as FQNEAQ. The CDR3 has 14 residues. With 1 base removed from V and 12 bases from J, the gap between germline ends came to 16 bases.

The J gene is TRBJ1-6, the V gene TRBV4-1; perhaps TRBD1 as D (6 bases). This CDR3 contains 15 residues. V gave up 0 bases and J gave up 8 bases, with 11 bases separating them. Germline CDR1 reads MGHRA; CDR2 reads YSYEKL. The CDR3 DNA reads TGCGCCAGCAGCCAAGAGCGGGACACGGATTCACCCCTCCACTTT. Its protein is CASSQERDTDSPLHF.

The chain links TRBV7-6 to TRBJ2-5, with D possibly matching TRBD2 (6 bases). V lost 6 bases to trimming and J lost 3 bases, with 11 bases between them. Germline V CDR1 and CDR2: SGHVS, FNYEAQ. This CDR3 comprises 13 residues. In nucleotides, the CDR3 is TGTGCCAGCAGAGGAGGGTCGGAAGAGACCCAGTACTTC. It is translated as CASRGGSEETQYF.

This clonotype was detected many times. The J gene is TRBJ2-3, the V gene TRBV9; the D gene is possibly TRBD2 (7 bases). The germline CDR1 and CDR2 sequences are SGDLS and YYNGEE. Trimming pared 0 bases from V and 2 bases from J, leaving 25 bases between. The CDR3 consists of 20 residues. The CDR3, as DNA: TGTGCCAGCAGCGTAGGAGGGGGGGCGGAACGATCCCCGTACACAGATACGCAGTATTTT. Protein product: CASSVGGGAERSPYTDTQYF.

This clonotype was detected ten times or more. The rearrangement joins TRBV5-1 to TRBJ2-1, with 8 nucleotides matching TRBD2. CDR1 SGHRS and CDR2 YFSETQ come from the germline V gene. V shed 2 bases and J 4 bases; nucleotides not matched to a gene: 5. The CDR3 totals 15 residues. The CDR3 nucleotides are TGCGCCAGCAGCTTCGCGGGAGGCCCTTACAATGAGCAGTTCTTC. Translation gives CASSFAGGPYNEQFF. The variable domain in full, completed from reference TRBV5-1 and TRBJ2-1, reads KAGVTQTPRYLIKTRGQQVTLSCSPISGHRSVSWYQQTPGQGLQFLFEYFSETQRNKGNFPGRFSGRQFSNSRSEMNVSTLELGDSALYLCASSFAGGPYNEQFFGPGTRLTVL.

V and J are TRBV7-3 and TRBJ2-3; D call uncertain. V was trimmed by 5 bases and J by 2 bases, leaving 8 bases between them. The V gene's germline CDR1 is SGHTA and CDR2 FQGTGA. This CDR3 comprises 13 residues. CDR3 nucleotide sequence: TGTGCCAGCAGCGTCGGTTCCACAGATACGCAGTATTTT. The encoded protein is CASSVGSTDTQYF.

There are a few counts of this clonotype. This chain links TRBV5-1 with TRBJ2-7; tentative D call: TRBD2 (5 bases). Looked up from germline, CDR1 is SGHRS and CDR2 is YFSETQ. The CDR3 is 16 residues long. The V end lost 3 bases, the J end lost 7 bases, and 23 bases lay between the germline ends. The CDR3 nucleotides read TGCGCCAGCAGCTCCCCCCAGGAGGCTGAGACCCTGGAGCAGTACTTC. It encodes CASSSPQEAETLEQYF.

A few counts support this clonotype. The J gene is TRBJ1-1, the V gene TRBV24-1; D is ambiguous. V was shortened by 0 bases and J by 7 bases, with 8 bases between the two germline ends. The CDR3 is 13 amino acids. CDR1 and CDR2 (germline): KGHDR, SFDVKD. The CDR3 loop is CATSDLVRNEAFF. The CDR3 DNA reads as TGTGCCACCAGTGATTTGGTGCGAAATGAAGCTTTCTTT.

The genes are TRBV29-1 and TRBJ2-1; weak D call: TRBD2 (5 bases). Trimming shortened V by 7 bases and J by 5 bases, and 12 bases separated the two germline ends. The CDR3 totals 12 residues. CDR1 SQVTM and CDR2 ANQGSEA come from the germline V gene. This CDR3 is CSGRAENNEQFF. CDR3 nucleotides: TGCAGCGGGCGGGCAGAAAACAATGAGCAGTTCTTC.

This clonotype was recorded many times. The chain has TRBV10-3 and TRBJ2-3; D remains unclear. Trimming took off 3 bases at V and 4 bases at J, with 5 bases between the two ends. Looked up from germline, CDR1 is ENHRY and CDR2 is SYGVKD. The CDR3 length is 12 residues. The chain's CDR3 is CAISDISDTQYF. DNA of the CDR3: TGTGCCATCAGTGATATTTCAGATACGCAGTATTTT.